A selection of T cell receptor beta chains follows, all from one sample in a study of CD8 T cells in ankylosing spondylitis. MiXCR, applied by TCRdb to the 5' RACE reads, yields one record per CDR3 protein. The sample contains under 850,000 distinct CDR3 sequences, around 20% of which appear only once. Material: blood, either unsorted or a sorted T cell fraction (not recorded which). The receptor source for this set is a male donor with ankylosing spondylitis. Each CDR3 is given with its conserved first and last residue. Rows give clone size only sometimes, using once, few, many, or a class for an expanded clone.

TRBV27	TRBJ2-5	many	CASSSGGETQYF
TRBV5-1	TRBJ2-2	.	CASSQRRGGNTGELFF
TRBV12-3/TRBV12-4	TRBJ1-1	many	CASSLIGQGVTEAFF
TRBV18	TRBJ2-7	many	CASSPTSGTYEQYF
TRBV20-1	TRBJ2-7	many	CSARGGTSGNYEQYF
TRBV12-3/TRBV12-4	TRBJ2-7	many	CASSLAEGTYEQYF
TRBV29-1	TRBJ2-6	.	CSALPYSGANVLTF
TRBV12-3/TRBV12-4	TRBJ1-1	.	CASSGGKNTEAFF
TRBV5-1	TRBJ2-7	few	CASSVGINYEQYF
TRBV11-2	TRBJ2-7	.	CASSLSTDEQYF
TRBV12-3/TRBV12-4	TRBJ2-7	.	CASSWSGGGGYEQYF
TRBV5-6	TRBJ2-7	.	CASSLGASYYEQYF
TRBV20-1	TRBJ1-1	.	CSARVDRYNTEAFF
TRBV20-1	TRBJ2-1	few	CSTLAGGYNEQFF
TRBV11-2	TRBJ2-1	.	CASNPWGLAGYNEQFF
TRBV29-1	TRBJ2-6	few	CSVESGGPGANVLTF
TRBV29-1	TRBJ1-2	many	CSVEDPGDGYTF
TRBV12-3/TRBV12-4	TRBJ2-1	.	CASSPGSGDNEQFF
TRBV7-9	TRBJ1-1	.	CASSPLGAMNTEAFF
TRBV7-6	TRBJ1-6	.	CASSLEDSAYSPLHF
TRBV6-2/TRBV6-3	TRBJ2-1	.	CASTQTGTSEYNEQFF
TRBV2	TRBJ2-5	many	CASSAGLADEKETQYF
TRBV20-1	TRBJ2-5	few	CSASFSGGRETQYF
TRBV7-9	TRBJ1-4	.	CASSLGAKNEKLFF
TRBV7-2	TRBJ1-2	.	CASSLQRINYGYTF
TRBV18	TRBJ2-3	.	CASSRNSADTQYF
TRBV7-9	TRBJ2-1	.	CASSTTGGRGYDEQFF
TRBV5-1	TRBJ2-2	few	CASSLGQPKPNTGELFF
TRBV20-1	TRBJ1-5	few	CSAMSGGGNQPQHF
TRBV4-2	TRBJ2-5	few	CASSQDQGGIWETQYF
TRBV28	TRBJ2-1	.	CASSWTGMGSYNEQFF
TRBV20-1	TRBJ2-1	.	CSGSTWDEQFF
TRBV25-1	TRBJ1-2	few	CASSEFPQGMDGYTF
TRBV3-1	TRBJ1-1	.	CASSRQGRGTEAFF
TRBV4-2	TRBJ2-1	.	CASSQEEGQGYNEQFF
TRBV20-1	TRBJ1-5	few	CSATPLGQQNQPQHF
TRBV4-1	TRBJ2-2	.	CASSQEGGTNTGELFF
TRBV6-2/TRBV6-3	TRBJ2-1	few	CASTSSGGTYNEQFF
TRBV6-1	TRBJ2-3	.	CASSAAGLTDTQYF
TRBV5-1	TRBJ2-3	.	CASRTPEGGQGRDTQYF
TRBV12-3/TRBV12-4	TRBJ2-3	.	CASSFGGGGITDTQYF
TRBV6-5	TRBJ2-1	.	CASSYGLTNEQFF
TRBV6-1	TRBJ1-2	.	CARPPRDRGYGYTF
TRBV11-2	TRBJ2-3	.	CASSPGRGASTDTQYF
TRBV5-1	TRBJ1-2	few	CASSFDRVANYGYTF
TRBV12-3/TRBV12-4	TRBJ1-5	many	CASSLLRGQPQHF
TRBV2	TRBJ1-1	few	CASSAERGTEAFF
TRBV7-9	TRBJ1-2	few	CASSLGDSRSNYGYTF
TRBV20-1	TRBJ2-1	few	CSARDSSGDSYNEQFF
TRBV7-2	TRBJ1-2	.	CASSPRNPGDGYTF
TRBV7-9	TRBJ2-7	.	CASSWGGQGGEQYF
TRBV6-1	TRBJ1-2	many	CASSEVGGYTF
TRBV18	TRBJ1-6	.	CASSLGQDDLIVYF
TRBV4-1	TRBJ2-2	few	CASSQGAGGEAGELFF
TRBV5-1	TRBJ1-4	few	CASRSGNPNEKLFF
TRBV29-1	TRBJ2-7	.	CSVGRGLLYEQYF
TRBV5-1	TRBJ2-1	.	CASSLMPRTGVNEQFF
TRBV25-1	TRBJ1-1	many	CASGRGTEAFF